These T cell receptor beta chains were read from a single sample in a study of cytomegalovirus exposure and HLA in healthy donors. The data were produced by immunoSEQ multiplex PCR, yet TCRdb's version contains in-frame clones alone and is incomplete. The data contain hundreds of thousands of clones, roughly 84% of them singletons. Material: PBMCs. The receptor source for this set is a woman aged 18 to 35 in good health and CMV-seropositive. Both conserved end residues are part of each CDR3. The order of the fields is clone size, D gene, V gene, J gene, CDR3 protein, CDR3 DNA. D genes are given only for firm matches. Some rows have no size entry. The others give once, few or many, or a class for an expanded clone.

>once|TRBD2|TRBV28|TRBJ2-3
CASSFGAGGSGDTQYF
TGTGCCAGCAGTTTTGGAGCGGGGGGGTCAGGAGATACGCAGTATTTT
>NA|TRBD1|TRBV4-2|TRBJ2-7
CASSRGQGVYEQYF
TGTGCCAGCAGCCGAGGACAGGGGGTCTACGAGCAGTACTTC
>NA|NA|TRBV19|TRBJ1-2
CASSPDRHNAAKF
TGTGCCAGTAGCCCCGACCGACACAACGCCGCTAAATTC
>NA|TRBD2|TRBV11-2|TRBJ2-1
CASSSERERGGNEQFF
TGTGCCAGCAGCTCTGAGCGGGAGAGGGGGGGCAATGAGCAGTTCTTC
>NA|TRBD1|TRBV25-1|TRBJ1-1
CASNTGGPNTEAFF
TGTGCCAGCAACACAGGGGGCCCGAACACTGAAGCTTTCTTT
>NA|NA|TRBV4-1|TRBJ1-2
CASSQVLQASGYTF
TGCGCCAGCAGCCAAGTATTGCAGGCATCGGGCTACACCTTC
>NA|NA|TRBV7-7|TRBJ2-1
CASSSSPDNEQFF
TGTGCTAGCAGCTCCTCTCCAGACAATGAGCAGTTCTTC
>NA|NA|TRBV30|TRBJ2-7
CAWSVSRDSSIYEQYF
TGTGCCTGGAGTGTATCCAGGGACTCTTCTATCTACGAGCAGTACTTC
>NA|NA|TRBV5-1|TRBJ2-2
CASIGGTGTGELFF
TGCGCCAGCATCGGGGGGACAGGTACCGGGGAGCTGTTTTTT
>NA|TRBD2|TRBV4-1|TRBJ2-7
CASSPGLAGGEQYF
TGCGCCAGCAGCCCCGGACTAGCGGGAGGGGAGCAGTACTTC
>NA|NA|TRBV7-3|TRBJ2-1
CASSLVAGNEQFF
TGTGCCAGCAGCTTAGTTGCCGGTAATGAGCAGTTCTTC
>NA|NA|TRBV11-2|TRBJ2-6
CASSLVVSKSSGANVLTF
TGTGCCAGCAGCTTAGTCGTTAGCAAATCCTCTGGGGCCAACGTCCTGACTTTC
>NA|TRBD1|TRBV5-4|TRBJ2-3
CASSLYGTGSTDTQYF
TGTGCCAGCAGCTTGTACGGGACAGGCAGCACAGATACGCAGTATTTT
>NA|TRBD1|TRBV5-1|TRBJ2-7
CASNSGGNSYEQYF
TGCGCCAGCAACTCAGGGGGAAACTCCTACGAGCAGTACTTC
>NA|NA|TRBV28|TRBJ1-1
CASITGRLNTEAFF
TGTGCCAGCATCACAGGACGGCTGAACACTGAAGCTTTCTTT